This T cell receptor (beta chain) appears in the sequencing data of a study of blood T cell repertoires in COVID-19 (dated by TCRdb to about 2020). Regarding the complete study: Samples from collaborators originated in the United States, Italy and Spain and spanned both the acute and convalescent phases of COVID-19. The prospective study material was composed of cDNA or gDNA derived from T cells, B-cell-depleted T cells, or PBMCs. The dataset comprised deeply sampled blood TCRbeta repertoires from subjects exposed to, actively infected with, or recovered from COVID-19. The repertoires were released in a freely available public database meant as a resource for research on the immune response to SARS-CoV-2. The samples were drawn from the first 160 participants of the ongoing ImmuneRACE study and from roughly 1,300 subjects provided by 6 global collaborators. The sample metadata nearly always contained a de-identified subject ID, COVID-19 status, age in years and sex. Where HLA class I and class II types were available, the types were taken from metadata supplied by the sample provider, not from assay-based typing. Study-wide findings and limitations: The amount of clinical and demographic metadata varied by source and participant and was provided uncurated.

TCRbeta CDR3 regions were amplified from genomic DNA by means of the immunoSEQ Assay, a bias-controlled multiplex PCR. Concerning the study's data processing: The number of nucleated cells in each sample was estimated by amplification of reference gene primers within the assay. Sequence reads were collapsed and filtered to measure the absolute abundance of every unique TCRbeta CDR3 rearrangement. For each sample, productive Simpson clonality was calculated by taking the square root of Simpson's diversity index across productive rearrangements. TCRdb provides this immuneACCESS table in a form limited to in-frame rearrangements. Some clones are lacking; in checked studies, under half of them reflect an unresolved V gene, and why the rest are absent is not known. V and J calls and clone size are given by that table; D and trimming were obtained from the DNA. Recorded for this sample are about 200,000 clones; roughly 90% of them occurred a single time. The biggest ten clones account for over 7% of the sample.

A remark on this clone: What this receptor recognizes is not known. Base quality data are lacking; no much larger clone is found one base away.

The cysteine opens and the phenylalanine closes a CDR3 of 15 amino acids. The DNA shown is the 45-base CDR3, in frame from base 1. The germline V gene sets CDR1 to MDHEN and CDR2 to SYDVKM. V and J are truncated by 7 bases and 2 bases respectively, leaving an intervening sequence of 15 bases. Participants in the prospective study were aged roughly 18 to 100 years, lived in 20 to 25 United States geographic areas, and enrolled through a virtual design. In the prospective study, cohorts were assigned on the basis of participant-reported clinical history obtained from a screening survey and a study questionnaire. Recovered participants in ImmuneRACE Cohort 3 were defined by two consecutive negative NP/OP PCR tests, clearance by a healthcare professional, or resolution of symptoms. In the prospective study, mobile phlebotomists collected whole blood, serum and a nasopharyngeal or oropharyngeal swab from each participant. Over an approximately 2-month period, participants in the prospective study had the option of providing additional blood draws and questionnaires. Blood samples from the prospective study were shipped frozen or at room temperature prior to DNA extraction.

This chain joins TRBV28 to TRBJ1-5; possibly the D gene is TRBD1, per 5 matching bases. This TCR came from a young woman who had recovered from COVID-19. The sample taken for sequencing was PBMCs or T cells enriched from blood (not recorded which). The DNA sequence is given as TGTGCCAGCACCAGGGCCCTAAGGGGCAATCAGCCCCAGCATTTT. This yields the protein CASTRALRGNQPQHF.